The T cell receptor (beta chain) described here comes from a study of cytomegalovirus exposure and HLA in healthy donors. Of note for this clone: The antigen remains unidentified.

Trimming at V came to 11 bases and at J to 2 bases, leaving 7 bases not matched to a gene. This CDR3 region has 13 residues. Germline CDR1 MNHEY, CDR2 SVGAGI. Study-wide results and caveats: Previous analysis showed most TCR beta V segments were productive about 87% or about 30% of the time. Confirmation in vitro established that a few CMV-associated chains were specific for CMV antigens.

Amplification used 60 Vbeta primers and 13 Jbeta primers. TCRdb's table, derived via immunoSEQ multiplex PCR, lists solely in-frame clones and lacks some. In the table there are about 120,000 clones, around three quarters of which are singletons. The V call is TRBV6-5, the J call TRBJ2-7; 9 bases fit TRBD1. The sequencing input was PBMCs. The receptor comes from a young man in good health and CMV-seropositive. The CDR3 DNA reads as TGTGCCGCCAACCGGGACAGGGCCTACGAGCAGTACTTC. This sequence encodes CAANRDRAYEQYF.